This T cell receptor beta chain was sequenced during a study of blood T cell repertoires in COVID-19. Across the study: The samples span acute and convalescent COVID-19 from the United States, Italy and Spain. PBMCs, B-cell-depleted T cells, or T cells provided the cDNA or gDNA that made up the material.

This CDR3 region has 16 residues. Germline V gene lookup returns CDR1 SGHVS and CDR2 FQNEAQ. J gave up 5 bases and V 7 bases, and 9 bases lay outside the gene matches. Under the authors' procedure: Amplified reference gene primers provided the basis for estimating nucleated cell counts. Only in-frame clones appear in the TCRdb table, and some are missing; sequencing was by immunoSEQ multiplex PCR. Clonal size and the V and J genes are those of that table, whereas D and trimming came from the DNA. The repertoire has just under 350,000 clones, about nine tenths of them found once; the top ten carry about 7%.

The sequenced sample was peripheral blood. This sequence joins TRBV7-8 and TRBJ2-2; 11 bases fit TRBD2. This receptor was taken from a woman aged 65 to 85 with COVID-19, enrolled during active disease. CDR3 DNA: TGTGCCAGCATGCTAGCGGGGGGCCTTTTAACCGGGGAGCTGTTTTTT. This gives the protein CASMLAGGLLTGELFF.